The 29 T cell receptor beta chains listed next were all sequenced from one sample in a study of T cell repertoires in cytomegalovirus infection. Via MiXCR, TCRdb re-called the reads, giving one row per CDR3 protein. The sample holds 450,000 to 600,000 distinct CDR3 sequences; 11% are singletons and the top ten take about 9.4%. The specimen sequenced was PBMCs. These receptors all stem from a human donor in good health (CMV status not recorded). Some clones in this sample may be carry-over from other donors' samples.

This chain links TRBV7-6 with TRBJ1-1; tentative D call: TRBD1 (5 bases). Trimming shortened V by 5 bases and J by 4 bases, and 11 bases separated the two germline ends. This CDR3 region has 13 residues. Looked up from germline, CDR1 is SGHVS and CDR2 is FNYEAQ. The CDR3 here is CASSALGRTEAFF. The CDR3 region has the DNA TGTGCCAGCAGCGCACTGGGGCGCACTGAAGCTTTCTTT.

The chain combines TRBV19 with TRBJ1-5; 11 bases line up with TRBD1. V lost 4 bases, J lost 0 bases, and 8 bases stayed unmatched. Germline CDR1 is LNHDA and CDR2 is SQIVND (reference sequence). The CDR3 has 18 amino acids. The CDR3 nucleotides are TGTGCCAGTAGTACCGTCCGGACAGGGGGCCATAGCAATCAGCCCCAGCATTTT. Translated, it gives CASSTVRTGGHSNQPQHF. Looking up the rest from reference TRBV19 and TRBJ1-5 gives the full variable domain: DGGITQSPKYLFRKEGQNVTLSCEQNLNHDAMYWYRQDPGQGLRLIYYSQIVNDFQKGDIAEGYSVSREKKESFPLTVTSAQKNPTAFYLCASSTVRTGGHSNQPQHFGDGTRLSIL.

J is TRBJ1-1 and V is TRBV29-1; a weak D match, TRBD1 (5 bases). The CDR3 extends over 15 amino acids. V lost 4 bases and J lost 0, with 15 bases in between. CDR1 is SQVTM, CDR2 ANQGSEA, per germline. The CDR3 reads CSVGVPIGVNTEAFF. DNA for the CDR3: TGCAGCGTTGGGGTTCCAATAGGGGTGAACACTGAAGCTTTCTTT.

The chain uses TRBV6-8 and TRBJ1-1; D is uncertain. Per germline, CDR1 MNHGY and CDR2 SAAAGT. Trimming stripped 8 bases from V and 2 bases from J, with 15 bases between. The CDR3 is 14 residues long. The CDR3 sequence is CASVPTLTNTEAFF. The CDR3 DNA reads TGTGCCAGCGTCCCCACGTTAACAAACACTGAAGCTTTCTTT.

This clonotype appeared many times. The chain recombines TRBV5-1 with TRBJ1-2; possibly TRBD1 for D (6 bases). V lost 0 bases and J 4 bases, leaving 13 bases between the germline ends. CDR1 and CDR2 (germline): SGHRS, YFSETQ. There are 15 residues in the CDR3. This CDR3 is CASSLEIRGGYGYTF. The CDR3 coding sequence is TGCGCCAGCAGCTTGGAAATCAGGGGCGGCTATGGCTACACCTTC.

This clonotype has only a few counts. The chain carries TRBV6-6 and TRBJ2-7, with D possibly being TRBD2 (6 bases). Germline V gene sequence: CDR1 MNHNY, CDR2 SVGAGI (reference sequence). V was trimmed by 2 bases and J by 2 bases, leaving 16 bases between them. CDR3 length: 16 residues. CDR3 DNA: TGTGCCAGCAGTTACGGAGGAGGGGTCCCTACCTACGAGCAGTACTTC. Amino acids: CASSYGGGVPTYEQYF.

As for this clonotype: This may stem from a read error, because a much larger clone lies one nucleotide away. This rearrangement joins TRBV29-1 to TRBJ1-4, with unresolved D. CDR1 and CDR2 from the germline V gene are SQVTM and ANQGSEA. CDR3 length: 11 amino acids. CDR3: CSALQNERLFF. CDR3 DNA sequence: TGCAGCGCCCTCCAAAATGAAAGACTGTTTTTT.

This clonotype appeared a single time. The chain links TRBV18 to TRBJ2-3, with a possible D match to TRBD2 (5 bases). Germline V gene sequence: CDR1 KGHSH, CDR2 LQKENI. V was clipped by 3 bases and J by 2 bases, with 15 bases between them. The CDR3 extends over 16 amino acids. CDR3 DNA sequence: TGTGCCAGCTCACCTACCAGCGGAGGAAACACAGATACGCAGTATTTT. It specifies CASSPTSGGNTDTQYF.

This clonotype showed up many times. V is TRBV15 and J is TRBJ2-3, with 7 bases fitting TRBD2. CDR1 is LNHNV and CDR2 is YYDKDF in the germline V gene (reference sequence). The CDR3 extends over 15 amino acids. V lost 5 bases to trimming and J lost 0 bases; unmatched junction nucleotides: 5. CDR3 in amino acids: CATSGERGSTDTQYF. The CDR3 nucleotides read TGTGCCACCAGCGGGGAGCGGGGTAGCACAGATACGCAGTATTTT.

This clonotype appeared a few times. The V and J genes are TRBV3-1 and TRBJ2-5; D uncertain. Trimming stripped 0 bases from V and 13 bases from J, with 18 bases between. Per the germline V gene, CDR1 is LGHDT and CDR2 is YNNKEL (reference sequence). The CDR3 is made up of 14 amino acids. CDR3 bases: TGTGCCAGCAGCCAAGATGGTAGAAGAGGAAAGTCGTACTTC. The encoded protein is CASSQDGRRGKSYF.

This chain connects TRBV7-3 to TRBJ1-1; the D is unclear. Germline V gene lookup returns CDR1 SGHTA and CDR2 FQGTGA. Trimming removed 5 bases at V and 0 bases at J, with 10 bases between. This CDR3 is 14 amino acids long. CDR3 residues: CASSVKGMNTEAFF. For the CDR3, the DNA is TGTGCCAGCAGCGTTAAGGGTATGAACACTGAAGCTTTCTTT.

The rearrangement joins TRBV10-3 to TRBJ2-7; TRBD1 aligns across 8 bases. The CDR3 length is 12 residues. J gave up 6 bases and V 11 bases, and 9 bases lay outside the gene matches. Germline-derived CDR1 and CDR2 are ENHRY and SYGVKD. The CDR3 DNA reads TGTGCCGTCAACTCAGGGGGCTCCGAGCAGTACTTC. Translation gives CAVNSGGSEQYF.

This clonotype was detected ten times or more. The chain combines TRBV2 with TRBJ2-7; 8 nucleotides agree with TRBD1. Germline CDR1 reads SNHLY; CDR2 reads FYNNEI. This CDR3 contains 15 residues. V lost 6 bases and J lost 0; bases outside the gene matches: 7. The CDR3 sequence is CASSVRDRSSYEQYF. The CDR3 bases are TGTGCCAGCAGCGTGCGGGACAGGAGCTCCTACGAGCAGTACTTC.

The chain is built from TRBV19 and TRBJ1-1; no clear D. V lost 3 bases and J 4 bases, leaving 9 bases between the germline ends. Germline loops: CDR1 LNHDA, CDR2 SQIVND (reference sequence). The CDR3 contains 13 residues. CDR3 sequence reads: CASSIGWATEAFF. CDR3 nucleotides: TGTGCCAGTAGTATTGGGTGGGCCACTGAAGCTTTCTTT.

The table lists this clonotype with many counts. This chain connects TRBV7-2 to TRBJ2-4, with 10 bases lining up with TRBD1. There are 15 residues in the CDR3. V was pared by 7 bases and J by 1 base, with 4 bases of the junction left unmatched. Germline CDR1 and CDR2: SGHTA and FQGNSA. As DNA, the CDR3 is TGTGCCAGCAAGGGACAGGGGTTGGCCAAAAACATTCAGTACTTC. Amino acid sequence: CASKGQGLAKNIQYF.

Ten or more counts support this clonotype. The V call is TRBV19, the J call TRBJ2-6; no firm D call. This CDR3 is 18 amino acids long. The V gene's germline CDR1 is LNHDA and CDR2 SQIVND (reference sequence). V lost 3 bases, J lost 2 bases, and 17 bases lay in between. CDR3 DNA: TGTGCCAGTAGTATCACCAAAGGTGGATCCCCTGGGGCCAACGTCCTGACTTTC. It is translated as CASSITKGGSPGANVLTF.

Many counts were recorded for this clonotype. The chain combines TRBV12-3 or TRBV12-4 with TRBJ2-5; D gene ambiguous. The length of the CDR3 is 11 residues. Trimming pared 6 bases from V and 5 bases from J, leaving 7 bases between. The CDR3 region has the DNA TGTGCCAGCAGACTTAGTGAGACCCAGTACTTC. Residues: CASRLSETQYF.

The chain couples TRBV5-1 to TRBJ2-3, with a weak D call TRBD1 (5 bases). V shed 2 bases and J shed 4 bases, with 14 bases lying between them. Germline lookup yields CDR1 SGHRS and CDR2 YFSETQ. The CDR3 totals 15 residues. CDR3 residues: CASSLGQREADTQYF. CDR3 DNA sequence: TGCGCCAGCAGCTTAGGACAAAGAGAGGCAGATACGCAGTATTTT.

This clonotype was seen repeatedly, ten times or more. The chain has TRBV7-6 and TRBJ2-6; no definite D call. With 5 bases removed from V and 0 bases from J, the gap between germline ends came to 8 bases. This CDR3 comprises 15 residues. Per germline, CDR1 SGHVS and CDR2 FNYEAQ. CDR3 nucleotides: TGTGCCAGCAGCCCGCATATCTCTGGGGCCAACGTCCTGACTTTC. Translated, it gives CASSPHISGANVLTF. Combining the CDR3 with reference TRBV7-6 and TRBJ2-6 gives the whole variable domain GAGVSQSPRYKVTKRGQDVALRCDPISGHVSLYWYRQALGQGPEFLTYFNYEAQQDKSGLPNDRFSAERPEGSISTLTIQRTEQRDSAMYRCASSPHISGANVLTFGAGSRLTVL.

This clonotype was counted many times. The chain joins TRBV27 to TRBJ2-7, with 9 bases that match TRBD2. From germline, CDR1 is MNHEY and CDR2 SMNVEV (reference sequence). The V segment lost 2 bases and the J segment 4 bases; nucleotides outside the gene matches: 3. The CDR3 spans 14 residues. The CDR3, as DNA: TGTGCCAGCAGTTTAATGGGACTAGCATACGAGCAGTACTTC. Its protein product is CASSLMGLAYEQYF.

This clonotype was counted many times. This chain connects TRBV20-1 to TRBJ2-7, with TRBD1 matching over 7 bases. Germline CDR1 DFQATT, CDR2 SNEGSKA (reference sequence). This CDR3 is built from 14 residues. V lost 3 bases, J lost 4 bases, and 9 bases stayed unmatched. This chain's CDR3 is CSASRRGRRYEQYF. CDR3 nucleotides: TGCAGTGCTAGCCGCAGGGGGAGAAGGTACGAGCAGTACTTC.

This rearrangement joins TRBV7-9 to TRBJ1-2; 8 nucleotides match TRBD1. CDR3 length: 15 amino acids. CDR1 SEHNR and CDR2 FQNEAQ come from the germline V gene (reference sequence). The junction had 4 bases not matched to a gene; V was cut back by 1 base and J by 3 bases. The CDR3 reads CASSLGDRGDYGYTF. CDR3 bases: TGTGCCAGCAGCTTAGGTGACAGGGGTGACTATGGCTACACCTTC.

Only a few counts were recorded for this clonotype. The chain employs TRBV20-1 and TRBJ1-1, with D unresolved. The CDR3 sequence is 13 residues long. In germline, CDR1 is DFQATT, CDR2 SNEGSKA (reference sequence). Trimming pared 6 bases from V and 2 bases from J, leaving 13 bases between. This chain's CDR3 is CSASSLTNTEAFF. DNA for the CDR3: TGCAGTGCCAGCTCCCTAACCAACACTGAAGCTTTCTTT.

J is TRBJ2-1 and V is TRBV29-1, with D possibly matching TRBD1 (6 bases). The germline gives CDR1 SQVTM, CDR2 ANQGSEA. V dropped 2 bases and J dropped 2 bases, with 10 bases sitting between them. The CDR3 sequence is 14 residues long. The CDR3 DNA is TGCAGCGTTGAACCACAGGGAACCTACAATGAGCAGTTCTTC. Its protein product is CSVEPQGTYNEQFF.

This sequence joins TRBV5-5 and TRBJ1-5; no definite D call. The CDR3 covers 15 residues. The germline V gene encodes CDR1 SGHKS and CDR2 YYEKEE (reference sequence). The germline V and J ends were trimmed by 1 base and 0 bases, with 8 bases remaining between them. The CDR3 DNA reads TGTGCCAGCAGCTTGTCCGATAATAGCAATCAGCCCCAGCATTTT. It codes for CASSLSDNSNQPQHF.

There are many counts of this clonotype. The chain is built from TRBV12-3 or TRBV12-4 and TRBJ1-2; D is ambiguous. CDR3 size: 13 residues. Trimming took 7 bases from V and 4 from J, leaving 13 bases between them. Written as DNA, the CDR3 is TGTGCCAGCACCTTGTGGGGAGGCTATGGCTACACCTTC. Translation gives CASTLWGGYGYTF.

The table lists this clonotype with many counts. CDR3 sequence: CASSPVGTGQETQYF. The CDR3 DNA reads as TGTGCCAGCAGCCCCGTCGGGACAGGCCAAGAGACCCAGTACTTC. The chain joins TRBV4-2 to TRBJ2-5; 8 positions agree with TRBD1. Trimming cost V 4 bases and J 1 base; bases outside gene matches: 5. This CDR3 comprises 15 residues. Germline V gives CDR1 LGHNA, CDR2 YNFKEQ.

The gene calls are TRBV5-8 and TRBJ1-4; D is undetermined. The V end was cut by 6 bases, the J end by 6 bases, with 18 bases between. Germline V gene lookup returns CDR1 SGHTS and CDR2 YDEGEE. The CDR3 has 15 residues. The CDR3 bases are TGTGCCAGCACCGCCATGGGAATTATGGATGAAAAACTGTTTTTT. Residues: CASTAMGIMDEKLFF.

This clonotype was counted only a few times. The chain joins TRBV28 to TRBJ2-7; D call uncertain. This CDR3 is built from 14 residues. The germline CDR1 and CDR2 sequences are MDHEN and SYDVKM. The V end was cut by 2 bases, the J end by 3 bases, with 11 bases between. The CDR3 sequence is CASSLIPLGYEQYF. The CDR3 DNA follows: TGTGCCAGCAGTTTAATCCCCCTAGGCTACGAGCAGTACTTC.